This paragraph covers one TCR beta chain sequence. This clonotype was found many times. What antigen it recognizes has not been identified. Per-nucleotide qualities are absent, and no much larger clonotype sits a single base away. For sequencing, an Illumina HiSeq 1500 was employed. TCRdb reran the public reads through fastp at Q25 and MiXCR, keeping productive beta chains. Duplicate CDR3 protein sequences are folded into a single record with the most common DNA and genes. This sample has about 200,000 distinct CDR3 sequences in its table, and 8% to 10% of those were observed once. The top ten hold about 4.6% of the sample. The data belong to a study of T cell repertoires in cytomegalovirus infection (dated by TCRdb to between 2018 and 2021). Background for the entire study: Donor HLA type was relevant to the analysis, as public TCR beta signatures indicated carriage of CMV infection together with the matching HLA type. Here is what the overall study found, with its caveats: In both this cohort and an independent cohort of 350 to 400 donors, the cumulative frequency of public TCR beta family members distinguished carriers of CMV infection plus the relevant HLA type. The ex vivo response was dominated by HLA-C-restricted CMV-specific TCR beta clonotypes, which also provided the single most frequent clonotype in two of eight donors.

From its cysteine to its phenylalanine, the CDR3 spans 15 amino acids. The CDR3 DNA has 45 bases and is translated from base 1. According to the germline V gene, CDR1 reads MDHEN and CDR2 reads SYDVKM. The trim is 9 bases for V and 2 bases for J, with a gap of 20 bases between the germline ends. The TCR was taken from a human donor in good health (CMV status not recorded). Some clones in this sample may be carry-over from other donors' samples. Rearrangement joined TRBV28 to TRBJ2-7, and TRBD1 may be the D gene, going by 9 matching bases. The sample was PBMCs. The CDR3 reads CASLGGGQGPYEQYF. The nucleotide sequence reads TGTGCCAGTCTCGGGGGGGGACAGGGCCCCTACGAGCAGTACTTC.